These T cell receptor beta chains were read from a single sample in a study of sequential checkpoint blockade in melanoma. Libraries were prepared by immunoSEQ multiplex PCR; TCRdb keeps only in-frame clonotypes and omits some of them. The sample lists under 20,000 clones, about 86% occurring once. The sequences come from CD8+ T cells sorted from blood (inferred from file names), collected from a patient given nivolumab and ipilimumab in sequence. Receptor source: a human donor with melanoma. Both conserved end residues are part of each CDR3. The order of the fields is D gene, clone size, V gene, J gene, CDR3 DNA, CDR3 protein. The D gene is left open where the match is weak. A row's size may be missing; if present it is once, few, many or a size class.

-	-	TRBV2	TRBJ1-3	TGTGCCACCGTAGGGGTAGATCCTGGAAACACCATATATTTT	CATVGVDPGNTIYF
-	-	TRBV15	TRBJ2-7	TGTGCCACCAGCAGAGATGGGCGAACGCAGTACTTC	CATSRDGRTQYF
-	once	TRBV10-3	TRBJ2-7	TGTGCCATCAGTGAAAAAGAGACACCGGGATACGAGCAGTACTTC	CAISEKETPGYEQYF
TRBD2	-	TRBV9	TRBJ2-3	TGTGCCAGCAGCGCAGGATCCGGGACTAGCGTGACAGATACGCAGTATTTT	CASSAGSGTSVTDTQYF
-	few	TRBV7-9	TRBJ2-7	TGTGCCAGCAGCTTAAACGGTCCTACCTACGAGCAGTACTTC	CASSLNGPTYEQYF
TRBD1	-	TRBV7-2	TRBJ1-5	TGTGCCAGCAGCTTAAACAGGGGAAGGCAGCCCCAGCATTTT	CASSLNRGRQPQHF
-	-	TRBV11-2	TRBJ2-7	TGTGCCAGCAGCTTCGGACAGTTCTACGAGCAGTACTTC	CASSFGQFYEQYF
TRBD1	-	TRBV2	TRBJ2-7	TGTGCCAGCAGGCTAGGGACAGGGGTTTTTTACGAGCAGTACTTC	CASRLGTGVFYEQYF
TRBD2	few	TRBV7-9	TRBJ2-7	TGTGCCAGCAGCCCTACTAGCGGGAGCCCTTGGGAGCAGTACTTC	CASSPTSGSPWEQYF
-	-	TRBV9	TRBJ2-7	TGTGCCAGCAGCGTAGCTTATGGGGGGACCGACGAGCAGTACTTC	CASSVAYGGTDEQYF
-	-	TRBV7-8	TRBJ2-7	TGTGCCAGCAGCTTAGCGGTAGGGGCTGCCTACGAGCAGTACTTC	CASSLAVGAAYEQYF
-	-	TRBV5-4	TRBJ2-1	TGTGCCAGCAGCTTCTTCGGGGGGCCTGAGCAGTTCTTC	CASSFFGGPEQFF
-	-	TRBV18	TRBJ2-4	TGTGCCAGCTCCCCCTCCAGGGTCAAAAACATTCAGTACTTC	CASSPSRVKNIQYF
-	-	TRBV18	TRBJ2-3	TGTGCCAGCGTCACGGGAGATACGCAGTATTTT	CASVTGDTQYF
TRBD1	-	TRBV27	TRBJ2-3	TGTGCCAGCCGACAGGGGGCGGGCACAGATACGCAGTATTTT	CASRQGAGTDTQYF
-	-	TRBV28	TRBJ2-3	TGTGCCAGCAGTTTACGACTCTCGATTATGCCAGATACGCAGTATTTT	CASSLRLSIMPDTQYF
-	-	TRBV10-3	TRBJ1-5	TGTGCCATCAGTGAGTCGTACAATCAGCCCCAGCATTTT	CAISESYNQPQHF
TRBD2	-	TRBV5-1	TRBJ2-7	TGCGCCAGCAGCCTCTCGGGGGGTAACTACGAGCAGTACTTC	CASSLSGGNYEQYF
-	-	TRBV27	TRBJ1-1	TGTGCCAGCAGTCCCCACAGGGTGAGCACTGAAGCTTTCTTT	CASSPHRVSTEAFF
-	-	TRBV7-9	TRBJ2-1	TGTGCCAGCAGCTTAAACAGGGCAGGTAATGAGCAGTTCTTC	CASSLNRAGNEQFF
-	-	TRBV19	TRBJ1-1	TGTGCCAGTAGTATGGGGAGGGAGAATGAAGCTTTCTTT	CASSMGRENEAFF
-	-	TRBV29-1	TRBJ1-1	TGCAGCGTGGTGGACACGAGGACTGAAGCTTTCTTT	CSVVDTRTEAFF
TRBD1	-	TRBV27	TRBJ1-5	TGTGCCAGCAGTTTAGAAGGGGGCTATAGCAATCAGCCCCAGCATTTT	CASSLEGGYSNQPQHF
-	-	TRBV5-5	TRBJ2-7	TGTGCCAGCAGCTTGCGGGTTTACGAGCAGTACTTC	CASSLRVYEQYF
TRBD1	-	TRBV14	TRBJ1-1	TGTGCCAGCAGCCACGGACAGGGGAGGGGATTGAACACTGAAGCTTTCTTT	CASSHGQGRGLNTEAFF
TRBD2	-	TRBV5-1	TRBJ2-2	TGCGCCAGCAGCCCCACACGGCGGGGGAGGGCGAACACCGGGGAGCTGTTTTTT	CASSPTRRGRANTGELFF
TRBD1	-	TRBV7-9	TRBJ2-7	TGTGCCAGCAGCTCCCGACAGGGGGCGGTCTACGAGCAGTACTTC	CASSSRQGAVYEQYF
TRBD2	-	TRBV7-8	TRBJ2-7	TGTGCCAGCAGCTTAGCGACTAGCGGGAGCCCCGCCTACTGGTACTTC	CASSLATSGSPAYWYF
-	-	TRBV7-9	TRBJ1-2	TGTGCCAGCAGCGGGGGGGACTATGGCTACACCTTC	CASSGGDYGYTF
TRBD1	-	TRBV5-4	TRBJ2-1	TGTGCCAGCAGCTGGATAGGGACAGACTACAATGAGCAGTTCTTC	CASSWIGTDYNEQFF
-	-	TRBV9	TRBJ1-6	TGTGCCAGCAGCGTAAGCAGGGAAAATTCACCCCTCCACTTT	CASSVSRENSPLHF
TRBD1	-	TRBV28	TRBJ1-1	TGTGCCAGCAGTACCCGGACAGGGCTGAGCGCTGAAGCTTTCTTT	CASSTRTGLSAEAFF
TRBD2	few	TRBV10-2	TRBJ2-7	TGCGCCAGCGGCGGGACTAGCGTCGCCGAGCAGTACTTC	CASGGTSVAEQYF
-	-	TRBV27	TRBJ2-1	TGTGCCAGCCGGACTCTCCTCTCCTACAATGAGCAGTTCTTC	CASRTLLSYNEQFF
-	-	TRBV7-9	TRBJ2-7	TGTGCCAGCAGCTTGGCAGACTACGAGCAGTACTTC	CASSLADYEQYF
-	-	TRBV7-9	TRBJ1-1	TGTGCCAGCAGCCCCCCCGTGCAGACTGAAGCTTTCTTT	CASSPPVQTEAFF
TRBD1	-	TRBV5-1	TRBJ1-2	TGCGCCAGCAGCTTCGAGGGACAGGTTCCGTATGGCTACACCTTC	CASSFEGQVPYGYTF
-	-	TRBV5-1	TRBJ2-6	TGCGCCAGCACCTACGAGGGGGCCAACGTCCTGACTTTC	CASTYEGANVLTF
TRBD1	once	TRBV19	TRBJ2-5	TGTGCCAGTAGTATGAGGGGACAGGGGCCTCTAGGGGAGACCCAGTACTTC	CASSMRGQGPLGETQYF
-	-	TRBV12-5	TRBJ1-1	TGTGCTAGTGGTCTACCTACGGGTGAAGCTTTCTTT	CASGLPTGEAFF
TRBD2	-	TRBV27	TRBJ2-5	TGTGCCAGCAGTTTATTAGCGGGGATGGGAGAGACCCAGTACTTC	CASSLLAGMGETQYF
-	-	TRBV29-1	TRBJ2-3	TGCAGCGTTGAAAAGGGGAGCACAGATACGCAGTATTTT	CSVEKGSTDTQYF
TRBD1	few	TRBV9	TRBJ1-6	TGTGCCAGCAGCGTAGGCGCAGGGGGTAGTTCACCCCTCCACTTT	CASSVGAGGSSPLHF
-	-	TRBV5-4	TRBJ2-7	TGTGCCAGCAGCTTGGGGGCAGGGTACGAGCAGTACTTC	CASSLGAGYEQYF
TRBD1	-	TRBV11-2	TRBJ1-2	TGTGCCAGCAGCCCGGCGGACAGGGGATATGGCTACACCTTC	CASSPADRGYGYTF
-	-	TRBV27	TRBJ2-1	TGTGCCAGCAGTCACTACAATGAGCAGTTCTTC	CASSHYNEQFF
TRBD2	once	TRBV30	TRBJ2-1	TGTGCCTGGATAGCGGGGGGACCCAATGAGCAGTTCTTC	CAWIAGGPNEQFF
-	-	TRBV13	TRBJ2-7	TGTGCCACCCAGCGGCCCCTTGGAGAGCAGTACTTC	CATQRPLGEQYF
-	-	TRBV30	TRBJ1-1	TGTGCCTGGGACCCGGGTAGCACTGAAGCTTTCTTT	CAWDPGSTEAFF
TRBD1	-	TRBV6-1	TRBJ2-7	TGTGCCAGCAGTGATGACAGGGTAGGCGAGCAGTACTTC	CASSDDRVGEQYF
TRBD1	-	TRBV27	TRBJ2-7	TGTGCCAGCAGCGACCTGGGACAGAGAAACGAGCAGTACTTC	CASSDLGQRNEQYF
TRBD1	-	TRBV6-1	TRBJ1-2	TGTGCCAGCAGTACCGGGACAGGGCCCTATGGCTACACCTTC	CASSTGTGPYGYTF
-	-	TRBV19	TRBJ2-1	TGTGCCAGTAGTATGGGCCGGGGTGAGCAGTTCTTC	CASSMGRGEQFF